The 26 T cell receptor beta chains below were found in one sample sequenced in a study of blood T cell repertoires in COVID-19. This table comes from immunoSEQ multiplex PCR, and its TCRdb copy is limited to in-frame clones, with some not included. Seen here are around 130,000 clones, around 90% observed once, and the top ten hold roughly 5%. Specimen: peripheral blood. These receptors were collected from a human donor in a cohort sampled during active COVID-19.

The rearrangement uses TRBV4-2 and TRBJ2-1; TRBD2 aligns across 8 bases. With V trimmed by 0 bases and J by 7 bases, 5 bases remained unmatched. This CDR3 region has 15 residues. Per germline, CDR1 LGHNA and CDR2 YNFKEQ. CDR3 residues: CASSQDPSGGNEQFF. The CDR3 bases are TGTGCCAGCAGCCAAGATCCTTCGGGAGGGAATGAGCAGTTCTTC.

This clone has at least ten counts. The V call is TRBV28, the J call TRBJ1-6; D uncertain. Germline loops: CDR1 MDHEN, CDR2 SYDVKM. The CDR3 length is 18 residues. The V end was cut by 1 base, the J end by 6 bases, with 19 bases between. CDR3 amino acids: CASSLSIASGLRNSPLHF. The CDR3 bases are TGTGCCAGCAGTTTATCTATTGCGAGCGGGCTTCGTAATTCACCCCTCCACTTT.

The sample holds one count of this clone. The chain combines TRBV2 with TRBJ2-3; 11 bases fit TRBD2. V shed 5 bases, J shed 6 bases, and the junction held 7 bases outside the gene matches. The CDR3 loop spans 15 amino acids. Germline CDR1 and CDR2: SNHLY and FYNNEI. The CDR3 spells CASSRLAGFMDTQYF. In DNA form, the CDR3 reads TGTGCCAGCAGTCGACTAGCGGGGTTTATGGATACGCAGTATTTT. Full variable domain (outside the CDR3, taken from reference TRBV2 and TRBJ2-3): EPEVTQTPSHQVTQMGQEVILRCVPISNHLYFYWYRQILGQKVEFLVSFYNNEISEKSEIFDDQFSVERPDGSNFTLKIRSTKLEDSAMYFCASSRLAGFMDTQYFGPGTRLTVL.

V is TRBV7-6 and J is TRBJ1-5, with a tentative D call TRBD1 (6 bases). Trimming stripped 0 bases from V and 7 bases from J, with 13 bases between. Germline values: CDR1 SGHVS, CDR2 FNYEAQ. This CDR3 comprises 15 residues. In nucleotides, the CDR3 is TGTGCCAGCAGCTTAGCGAGTGGGGGCGGACAGCCCCAGCATTTT. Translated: CASSLASGGGQPQHF.

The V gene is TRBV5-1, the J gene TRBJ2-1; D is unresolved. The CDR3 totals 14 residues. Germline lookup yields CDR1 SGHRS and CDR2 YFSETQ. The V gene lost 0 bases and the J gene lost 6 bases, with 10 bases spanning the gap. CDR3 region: CASSLDVASNEQFF. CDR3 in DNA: TGCGCCAGCAGCTTGGATGTAGCATCCAATGAGCAGTTCTTC.

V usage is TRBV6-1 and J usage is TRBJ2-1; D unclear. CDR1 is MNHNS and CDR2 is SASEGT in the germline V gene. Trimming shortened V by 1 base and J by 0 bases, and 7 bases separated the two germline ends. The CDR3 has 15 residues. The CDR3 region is CASSEEAASYNEQFF. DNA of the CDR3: TGTGCCAGCAGTGAAGAGGCGGCCTCCTACAATGAGCAGTTCTTC.

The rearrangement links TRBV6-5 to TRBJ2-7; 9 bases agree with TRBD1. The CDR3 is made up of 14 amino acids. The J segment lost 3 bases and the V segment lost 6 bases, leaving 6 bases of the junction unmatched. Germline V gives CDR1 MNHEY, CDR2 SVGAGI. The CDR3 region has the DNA TGTGCCAGCAGGCGATCGGACAGGGGCTACGAGCAGTACTTC. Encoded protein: CASRRSDRGYEQYF.

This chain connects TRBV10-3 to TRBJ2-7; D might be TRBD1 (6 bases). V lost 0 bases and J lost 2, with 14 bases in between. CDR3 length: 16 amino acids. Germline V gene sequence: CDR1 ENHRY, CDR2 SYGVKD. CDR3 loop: CAISESYSAGAYEQYF. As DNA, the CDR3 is TGTGCCATCAGTGAGTCGTACTCCGCAGGGGCCTACGAGCAGTACTTC.

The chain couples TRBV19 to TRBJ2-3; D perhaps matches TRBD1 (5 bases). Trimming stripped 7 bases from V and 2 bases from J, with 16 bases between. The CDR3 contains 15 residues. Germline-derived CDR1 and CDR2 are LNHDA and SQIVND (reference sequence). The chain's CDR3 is CASTPIQGNTDTQYF. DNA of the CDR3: TGTGCCAGTACCCCGATCCAGGGCAACACAGATACGCAGTATTTT.

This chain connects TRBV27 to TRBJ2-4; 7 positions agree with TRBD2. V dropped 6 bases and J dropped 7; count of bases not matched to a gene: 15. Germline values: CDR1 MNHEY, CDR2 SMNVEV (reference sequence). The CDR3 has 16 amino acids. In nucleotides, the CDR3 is TGTGCCAGCAGCCCAAAGCGGGCTAGCGGAGGGAACATTCAGTACTTC. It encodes CASSPKRASGGNIQYF.

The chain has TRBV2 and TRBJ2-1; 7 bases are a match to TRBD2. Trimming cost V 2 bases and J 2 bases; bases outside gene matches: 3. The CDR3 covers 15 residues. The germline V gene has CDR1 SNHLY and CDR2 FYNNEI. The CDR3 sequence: CASSERLAAYNEQFF. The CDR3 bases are TGTGCCAGCAGTGAAAGGCTAGCGGCCTACAATGAGCAGTTCTTC.

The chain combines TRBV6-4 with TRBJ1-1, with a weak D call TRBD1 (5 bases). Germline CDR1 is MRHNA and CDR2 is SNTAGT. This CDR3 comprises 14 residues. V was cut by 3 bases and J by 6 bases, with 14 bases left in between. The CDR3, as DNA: TGTGCCAGCAGTGAGGTTAGGGGAAATTCTGAAGCTTTCTTT. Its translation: CASSEVRGNSEAFF.

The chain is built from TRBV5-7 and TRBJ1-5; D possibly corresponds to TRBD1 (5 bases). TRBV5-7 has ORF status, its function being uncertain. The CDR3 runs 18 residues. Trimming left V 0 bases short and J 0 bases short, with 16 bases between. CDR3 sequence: CASSLADLGESSNQPQHF. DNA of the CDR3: TGTGCCAGCAGCTTGGCCGACTTAGGGGAATCTAGCAATCAGCCCCAGCATTTT.

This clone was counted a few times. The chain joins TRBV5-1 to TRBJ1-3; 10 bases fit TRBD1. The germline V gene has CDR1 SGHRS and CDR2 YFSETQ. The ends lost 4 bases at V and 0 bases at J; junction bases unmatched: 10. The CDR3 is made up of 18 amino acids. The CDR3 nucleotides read TGCGCCAGCAGCAGGACCGGGACAGGGGCCCGCTCTGGAAACACCATATATTTT. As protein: CASSRTGTGARSGNTIYF.

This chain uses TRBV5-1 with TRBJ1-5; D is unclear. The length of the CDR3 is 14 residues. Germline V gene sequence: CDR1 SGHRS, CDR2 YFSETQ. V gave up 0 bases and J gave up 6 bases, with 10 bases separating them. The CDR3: CASSLGGLGQPQHF. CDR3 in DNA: TGCGCCAGCAGCTTGGGAGGGCTTGGTCAGCCCCAGCATTTT.

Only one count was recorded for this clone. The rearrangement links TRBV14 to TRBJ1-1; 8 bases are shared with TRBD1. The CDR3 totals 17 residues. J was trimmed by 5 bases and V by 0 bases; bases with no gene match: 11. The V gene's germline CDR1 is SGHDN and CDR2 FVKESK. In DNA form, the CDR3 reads TGTGCCAGCAGCCAAGACCACTTGCAGGGGGCGAGGACTGAAGCTTTCTTT. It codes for CASSQDHLQGARTEAFF.

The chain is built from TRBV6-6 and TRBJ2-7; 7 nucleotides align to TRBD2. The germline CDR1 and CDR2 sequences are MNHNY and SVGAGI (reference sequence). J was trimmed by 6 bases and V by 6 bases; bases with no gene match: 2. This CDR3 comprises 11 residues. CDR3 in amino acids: CASRWGGEQYF. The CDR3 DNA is TGTGCCAGCAGGTGGGGGGGCGAGCAGTACTTC.

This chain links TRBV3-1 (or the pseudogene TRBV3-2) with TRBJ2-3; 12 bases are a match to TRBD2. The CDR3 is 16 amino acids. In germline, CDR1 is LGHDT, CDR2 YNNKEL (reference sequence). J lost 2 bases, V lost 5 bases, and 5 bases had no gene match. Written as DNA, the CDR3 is TGTGCCAGCAGCAATGGACTAGCGGGGACCACAGATACGCAGTATTTT. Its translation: CASSNGLAGTTDTQYF.

The CDR3 protein is CASSTSRYNEQFF. CDR3 nucleotide sequence: TGTGCCAGCAGTACTAGTAGGTACAATGAGCAGTTCTTC. The chain combines TRBV27 with TRBJ2-1; maybe TRBD2 (5 bases). Germline-derived CDR1 and CDR2 are MNHEY and SMNVEV (reference sequence). This CDR3 is 13 amino acids long. V was trimmed by 5 bases and J by 4 bases, leaving 9 bases between them.

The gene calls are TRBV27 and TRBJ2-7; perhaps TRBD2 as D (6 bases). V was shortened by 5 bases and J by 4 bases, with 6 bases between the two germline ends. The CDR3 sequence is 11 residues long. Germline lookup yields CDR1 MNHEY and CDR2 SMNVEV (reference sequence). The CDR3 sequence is CASSSGYEQYF. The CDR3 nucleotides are TGTGCCAGCAGTAGCGGGTACGAGCAGTACTTC.

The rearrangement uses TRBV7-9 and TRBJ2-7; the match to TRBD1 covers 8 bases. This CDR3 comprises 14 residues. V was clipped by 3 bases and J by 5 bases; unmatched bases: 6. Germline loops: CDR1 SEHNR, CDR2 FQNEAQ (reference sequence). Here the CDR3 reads CASSLTGVGHEQYF. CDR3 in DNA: TGTGCCAGCAGCTTGACAGGGGTGGGCCACGAGCAGTACTTC.

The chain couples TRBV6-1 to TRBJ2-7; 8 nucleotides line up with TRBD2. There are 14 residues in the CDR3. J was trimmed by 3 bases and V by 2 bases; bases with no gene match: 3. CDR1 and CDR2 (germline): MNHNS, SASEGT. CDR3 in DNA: TGTGCCAGCAGTGAAACGGCGGGGGGCTACGAGCAGTACTTC. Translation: CASSETAGGYEQYF.

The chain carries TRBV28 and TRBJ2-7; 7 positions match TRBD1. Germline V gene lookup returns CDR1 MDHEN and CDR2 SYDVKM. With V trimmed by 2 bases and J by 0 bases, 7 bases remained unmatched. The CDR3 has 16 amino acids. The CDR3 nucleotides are TGTGCCAGCAGTTTAGTAGGGACAGTGAGCTCCTACGAGCAGTACTTC. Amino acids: CASSLVGTVSSYEQYF. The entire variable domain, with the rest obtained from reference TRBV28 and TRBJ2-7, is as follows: DVKVTQSSRYLVKRTGEKVFLECVQDMDHENMFWYRQDPGLGLRLIYFSYDVKMKEKGDIPEGYSVSREKKERFSLILESASTNQTSMYLCASSLVGTVSSYEQYFGPGTRLTVT.

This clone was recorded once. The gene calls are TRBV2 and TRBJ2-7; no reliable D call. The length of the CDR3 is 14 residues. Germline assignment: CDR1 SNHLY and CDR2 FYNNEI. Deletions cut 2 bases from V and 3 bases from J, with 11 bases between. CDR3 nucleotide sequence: TGTGCCAGCAGTGAACTCCTTCCTTTCTACGAGCAGTACTTC. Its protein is CASSELLPFYEQYF.

DNA for the CDR3: TGTGCCATCAGCCAGGGGGAAGAGACCCAGTACTTC. Translation gives CAISQGEETQYF. The J gene is TRBJ2-5, the V gene TRBV10-3; 7 positions match TRBD1. This CDR3 comprises 12 residues. Germline-derived CDR1 and CDR2 are ENHRY and SYGVKD. V dropped 6 bases and J dropped 3; count of bases not matched to a gene: 1.

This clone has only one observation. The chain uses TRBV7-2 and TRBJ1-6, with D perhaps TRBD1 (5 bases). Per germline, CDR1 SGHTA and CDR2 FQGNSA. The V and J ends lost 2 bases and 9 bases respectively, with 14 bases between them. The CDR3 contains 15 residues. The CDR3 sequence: CASSLNLGGSSPLHF. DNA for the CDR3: TGTGCCAGCAGCTTAAATTTGGGGGGTAGTTCACCCCTCCACTTT.